These T cell receptor beta chains were read from a single sample in a study of blood T cell repertoires in COVID-19. Measured with immunoSEQ multiplex PCR; TCRdb has only the in-frame clones, and not every one. The data hold 30,000 to 45,000 clones, with around 80% observed a single time. The specimen sequenced was peripheral blood. The receptor source for this set is a man aged 60 to 69 with acute or convalescent COVID-19. Both conserved end residues are part of each CDR3. A D gene is named only where the DNA matches it firmly. Size tells how often a clone was seen (once, few, many) or the class of an expanded clone, and some rows leave it out.

d_gene,abundance,v_gene,j_gene,CDR3aa,CDR3nt
.,.,TRBV11-2,TRBJ2-2,CASTSLGRTGELFF,TGTGCCAGCACCTCACTGGGGAGGACCGGGGAGCTGTTTTTT
.,.,TRBV11-3,TRBJ1-1,CASSLDSGIAKDTEAFF,TGTGCCAGCAGCTTAGATTCGGGTATAGCCAAGGACACTGAAGCTTTCTTT
.,.,TRBV19,TRBJ1-1,CASSIAQGGYTEAFF,TGTGCCAGTAGTATAGCACAGGGTGGGTACACTGAAGCTTTCTTT
.,.,TRBV9,TRBJ1-2,CASSVNGGNYGYTF,TGTGCCAGCAGCGTCAACGGGGGGAACTATGGCTACACCTTC
.,.,TRBV15,TRBJ2-2,CATSRDRTNTGELFF,TGTGCCACCAGCAGAGACAGGACGAACACCGGGGAGCTGTTTTTT
TRBD2,.,TRBV6-5,TRBJ2-3,CASTGGRGTDTQYF,TGTGCCAGCACGGGCGGGAGAGGGACAGATACGCAGTATTTT
.,.,TRBV6-6,TRBJ2-7,CASSYGGTYEQYF,TGTGCCAGCAGTTACGGGGGGACCTACGAGCAGTACTTC
.,.,TRBV6-2/TRBV6-3,TRBJ1-2,CASSESSLYTF,TGTGCCAGCAGTGAGTCCTCCCTCTACACCTTC
TRBD2,.,TRBV7-8,TRBJ2-5,CASSLVAGLRLSQETQYF,TGTGCCAGCAGCTTAGTGGCGGGACTACGCCTTAGCCAAGAGACCCAGTACTTC
.,.,TRBV28,TRBJ1-1,CASRVTGTNTEAFF,TGTGCCAGCAGAGTCACAGGAACTAACACTGAAGCTTTCTTT
.,.,TRBV21-1,TRBJ1-5,CASSKIPGRRSNQPQHF,TGTGCCAGCAGCAAAATCCCGGGGAGGAGGAGCAATCAGCCCCAGCATTTT
TRBD2,.,TRBV10-2,TRBJ2-3,CASSHPSGGSTDTQYF,TGCGCCAGCAGCCATCCCAGCGGGGGAAGCACAGATACGCAGTATTTT
.,.,TRBV5-1,TRBJ2-2,CASSFQGAVTGELFF,TGCGCCAGCAGCTTCCAAGGAGCGGTCACCGGGGAGCTGTTTTTT
.,.,TRBV2,TRBJ2-3,CASSESGYADTQYF,TGTGCCAGCAGTGAATCAGGGTATGCAGATACGCAGTATTTT
.,.,TRBV12-3/TRBV12-4,TRBJ2-7,CASSLVDFYEQYF,TGTGCCAGCAGTCTGGTGGACTTCTACGAGCAGTACTTC
.,once,TRBV9,TRBJ2-2,CASSGGLFPGELFF,TGTGCCAGCAGCGGAGGGCTTTTTCCCGGGGAGCTGTTTTTT
TRBD1,.,TRBV10-3,TRBJ2-4,CAISESTGVAKNIQYF,TGTGCCATCAGTGAGTCTACAGGGGTAGCCAAAAACATTCAGTACTTC
.,few,TRBV20-1,TRBJ2-3,CSAPSTDTQYF,TGCAGTGCTCCGTCCACAGATACGCAGTATTTT
TRBD2,.,TRBV6-2/TRBV6-3,TRBJ2-1,CASSYGLAGYYNEQFF,TGTGCCAGCAGTTACGGGCTAGCGGGATACTACAATGAGCAGTTCTTC
.,.,TRBV5-1,TRBJ1-2,CASSLNQGGYTF,TGCGCCAGCAGCTTGAACCAGGGCGGCTACACCTTC
.,.,TRBV5-1,TRBJ1-4,CASSPSGRVNEKLFF,TGCGCCAGCAGCCCCTCGGGGAGGGTTAATGAAAAACTGTTTTTT
.,.,TRBV7-9,TRBJ1-4,CASSFSRDDEKLFF,TGTGCCAGCAGCTTCTCTCGGGATGATGAAAAACTGTTTTTT
TRBD1,.,TRBV15,TRBJ2-7,CATSRDPIGQGSDEQYF,TGTGCCACCAGCAGAGACCCCATTGGACAGGGGTCCGACGAGCAGTACTTC
.,.,TRBV24-1,TRBJ1-2,CATSPGDGGYTF,TGTGCCACCAGTCCAGGGGACGGCGGCTACACCTTC
TRBD1,.,TRBV5-4,TRBJ1-3,CASSLGTGISGNTIYF,TGTGCCAGCAGCTTGGGGACAGGCATCTCTGGAAACACCATATATTTT
TRBD2,.,TRBV28,TRBJ2-1,CASSLLAGAYNEQFF,TGTGCCAGCAGTCTCCTGGCGGGAGCTTACAATGAGCAGTTCTTC
.,.,TRBV10-3,TRBJ1-4,CAIGPGEKLFF,TGTGCCATCGGGCCAGGGGAAAAACTGTTTTTT
.,.,TRBV6-2/TRBV6-3,TRBJ2-2,CASTPGEEIVGELFF,TGTGCCAGCACCCCCGGTGAGGAAATTGTCGGGGAGCTGTTTTTT
.,once,TRBV6-4,TRBJ2-3,CASSVLSFSDTQYF,TGTGCCAGCAGTGTTCTCTCTTTCTCAGATACGCAGTATTTT
.,.,TRBV5-6,TRBJ1-1,CASTLTGGRTTEAFF,TGTGCCAGCACCCTAACTGGGGGGAGGACCACTGAAGCTTTCTTT
TRBD1,.,TRBV11-2,TRBJ1-2,CASSRRDRPTPDIVYGYTF,TGTGCCAGCAGCAGAAGGGACAGACCCACACCAGACATAGTCTATGGCTACACCTTC
.,.,TRBV9,TRBJ2-1,CASSVHDRRLHNEQFF,TGTGCCAGCAGCGTCCATGACAGGCGGCTCCACAATGAGCAGTTCTTC
TRBD1,.,TRBV29-1,TRBJ1-2,CSVTGQGGYGYTF,TGCAGCGTTACGGGACAGGGGGGTTATGGCTACACCTTC
.,.,TRBV24-1,TRBJ1-6,CAKKDRNNSPLHF,TGTGCCAAGAAGGACAGAAATAATTCACCCCTCCACTTT
TRBD1,.,TRBV3-1/TRBV3-2,TRBJ2-7,CASSLVGQGKYF,TGTGCCAGCAGCCTCGTGGGACAGGGGAAGTACTTC
.,.,TRBV19,TRBJ2-2,CASSIDPTGELFF,TGTGCCAGTAGTATAGATCCAACCGGGGAGCTGTTTTTT